Below are 31 T cell receptor beta chains sequenced from a single sample in a study of CD8 T cells in ankylosing spondylitis. Study-wide findings and caveats: Made up of eight highly homologous variants, a TCR beta motif appeared characteristic of ankylosing spondylitis blood.

The antigens these receptors bind are not known. TCRdb recomputed calls from the 5' RACE reads with MiXCR, one row per CDR3 protein. The sample consists of 750,000 to 850,000 distinct CDR3 sequences, around 11% of them appearing once. Sequenced: blood, either unsorted or a sorted T cell fraction (not recorded which). The receptors were sampled from a male donor with ankylosing spondylitis.

V and J are TRBV7-9 and TRBJ2-3; D unclear. Between the trimmed V and J ends, which lost 1 base and 4 bases, there was a span of 6 bases. The germline gives CDR1 SEHNR, CDR2 FQNEAQ (reference sequence). The CDR3 is made up of 13 amino acids. CDR3 sequence (DNA): TGTGCCAGCAGCTTAGGTTGGGCAGATACGCAGTATTTT. Translated: CASSLGWADTQYF.

This clonotype has more than one count but fewer than ten. The rearrangement uses TRBV5-1 and TRBJ2-1, with D perhaps matching TRBD1 (5 bases). This CDR3 comprises 13 residues. The V end was cut by 6 bases, the J end by 4 bases, with 11 bases between. Germline V gene lookup returns CDR1 SGHRS and CDR2 YFSETQ. The CDR3 loop reads CASIGGAYNEQFF. The CDR3 DNA sequence: TGCGCCAGCATCGGTGGGGCGTACAATGAGCAGTTCTTC.

The chain links TRBV20-1 to TRBJ2-7; D perhaps matches TRBD2 (5 bases). V lost 0 bases, J lost 6 bases, and 18 bases lay in between. The CDR3 runs to 15 residues. CDR1 and CDR2 (germline): DFQATT, SNEGSKA (reference sequence). The CDR3 nucleotides are TGCAGTGCTAGAGATCGGGGAACAGCCTTGTTCGAGCAGTACTTC. It codes for CSARDRGTALFEQYF.

This clonotype was observed at least ten times. The J gene is TRBJ1-2, the V gene TRBV20-1; no clear D. The CDR3 extends over 11 amino acids. V was clipped by 1 base and J by 6 bases, with 6 bases between them. Germline CDR1 and CDR2: DFQATT and SNEGSKA (reference sequence). DNA for the CDR3: TGCAGTGCTAGAGGGTACCATGGCTACACCTTC. This gives the protein CSARGYHGYTF.

This clonotype has a count of ten or more. CDR3 amino acids: CASSSGLGHTDTQYF. In nucleotides, the CDR3 is TGTGCCAGCAGCTCGGGACTAGGGCACACAGATACGCAGTATTTT. V and J are TRBV5-6 and TRBJ2-3, with 8 bases lining up with TRBD2. With 3 bases clipped from V and 2 bases from J, the junction kept 5 bases outside the gene matches. CDR3 size: 15 residues. Germline CDR1 SGHDT, CDR2 YYEEEE. Complete variable domain (other parts from reference TRBV5-6 and TRBJ2-3): DAGVTQSPTHLIKTRGQQVTLRCSPKSGHDTVSWYQQALGQGPQFIFQYYEEEERQRGNFPDRFSGHQFPNYSSELNVNALLLGDSALYLCASSSGLGHTDTQYFGPGTRLTVL.

This chain connects TRBV20-1 to TRBJ2-7; D not resolved. CDR3 size: 16 residues. Germline CDR1 reads DFQATT; CDR2 reads SNEGSKA (reference sequence). V gave up 3 bases and J gave up 6 bases, with 24 bases separating them. CDR3 residues: CSASPPVRSRSGEQYF. The CDR3 bases are TGCAGTGCTAGCCCCCCAGTCCGTTCTCGGTCGGGCGAGCAGTACTTC.

The chain links TRBV7-9 to TRBJ1-2; perhaps TRBD1 as D (5 bases). V was pared by 1 base and J by 6 bases, with 18 bases between. The CDR3 has 16 amino acids. Germline V CDR1 and CDR2: SEHNR, FQNEAQ (reference sequence). CDR3 in amino acids: CASSLEYGAREDGYTF. The CDR3 region has the DNA TGTGCCAGCAGCTTAGAATATGGGGCCAGAGAGGATGGCTACACCTTC.

This clonotype was found a few times. The CDR3 DNA is TGTGCCAGCTCACAGTCCACAGGGCAAGGAAACACCATATATTTT. As protein: CASSQSTGQGNTIYF. The chain couples TRBV18 to TRBJ1-3; D is perhaps TRBD1 (6 bases). Trimming left V 4 bases short and J 4 bases short, with 14 bases between. The CDR3 runs to 15 residues. Germline CDR1 and CDR2: KGHSH and LQKENI.

This chain links TRBV7-9 with TRBJ2-1; possibly TRBD1 or TRBD2 for D (5 bases each). Per germline, CDR1 SEHNR and CDR2 FQNEAQ (reference sequence). V gave up 5 bases and J gave up 12 bases, with 17 bases separating them. CDR3 size: 13 residues. The CDR3 region is CASSVRDLPGQFF. For the CDR3, the DNA is TGTGCCAGCAGCGTCCGGGACCTACCCGGGCAGTTCTTC.

The chain uses TRBV11-2 and TRBJ2-2; no definite D call. This CDR3 is 13 amino acids long. The V gene's germline CDR1 is SGHAT and CDR2 FQNNGV. Trimming cost V 11 bases and J 5 bases, with 15 bases left between them. The CDR3 loop is CAGLQWTTGELFF. CDR3 DNA: TGTGCCGGTTTACAGTGGACGACCGGGGAGCTGTTTTTT.

In its sample, this clonotype was seen a few times. The rearrangement uses TRBV2 and TRBJ1-1, with TRBD1 as a possible D gene (5 bases). The CDR3 spans 13 residues. The V end was cut by 1 base, the J end by 3 bases, with 6 bases between. CDR1 SNHLY and CDR2 FYNNEI come from the germline V gene. CDR3 loop: CASSEETDTEAFF. DNA for the CDR3: TGTGCCAGCAGTGAAGAGACAGACACTGAAGCTTTCTTT.

This chain uses TRBV7-9 with TRBJ1-1; 8 bases fit TRBD1. In germline, CDR1 is SEHNR, CDR2 FQNEAQ (reference sequence). V was pared by 3 bases and J by 3 bases, with 6 bases of the junction left unmatched. CDR3 size: 15 residues. CDR3 nucleotides: TGTGCCAGCAGCTTGGGGACAGGTTGGGACACTGAAGCTTTCTTT. Amino acid sequence: CASSLGTGWDTEAFF.

This clonotype was picked up a small number of times. The chain recombines TRBV11-2 with TRBJ2-7; D is uncertain. The CDR3 loop spans 14 amino acids. Deletions cut 2 bases from V and 3 bases from J, with 11 bases between. Germline V lookup: CDR1 SGHAT, CDR2 FQNNGV. In DNA, the CDR3 is TGTGCCAGCAGCTTATCTGGACCCCGCTACGAGCAGTACTTC. Translation: CASSLSGPRYEQYF.

The chain is built from TRBV5-1 and TRBJ2-6; D gene uncertain. Trimming shortened V by 4 bases and J by 0 bases, and 8 bases separated the two germline ends. Germline V gene sequence: CDR1 SGHRS, CDR2 YFSETQ. This CDR3 has 15 amino acids. The CDR3 bases are TGCGCCAGCAGCACAACGAGCTCTGGGGCCAACGTCCTGACTTTC. Its translation: CASSTTSSGANVLTF. The whole variable domain, filled in from reference TRBV5-1 and TRBJ2-6, reads KAGVTQTPRYLIKTRGQQVTLSCSPISGHRSVSWYQQTPGQGLQFLFEYFSETQRNKGNFPGRFSGRQFSNSRSEMNVSTLELGDSALYLCASSTTSSGANVLTFGAGSRLTVL.

There are a few counts of this clonotype. The chain employs TRBV20-1 and TRBJ2-5; unclear D gene. Per germline, CDR1 DFQATT and CDR2 SNEGSKA (reference sequence). The germline V and J ends were trimmed by 3 bases and 1 base, with 12 bases remaining between them. The length of the CDR3 is 14 residues. The CDR3: CSASLTLTQETQYF. The CDR3 DNA reads as TGCAGTGCTAGCCTTACCCTTACCCAAGAGACCCAGTACTTC.

The V and J genes are TRBV15 and TRBJ1-1; 7 bases match TRBD1. Trimming took 1 base from V and 3 from J; bases not matched to a gene: 8. CDR3 length: 16 residues. In germline, CDR1 is LNHNV, CDR2 YYDKDF (reference sequence). The chain's CDR3 is CATSRGPDREDTEAFF. Written as DNA, the CDR3 is TGTGCCACCAGCAGAGGGCCAGACAGGGAGGACACTGAAGCTTTCTTT. Full variable domain (missing parts from reference TRBV15 and TRBJ1-1): DAMVIQNPRYQVTQFGKPVTLSCSQTLNHNVMYWYQQKSSQAPKLLFHYYDKDFNNEADTPDNFQSRRPNTSFCFLDIRSPGLGDTAMYLCATSRGPDREDTEAFFGQGTRLTVV.

This clonotype was counted between two and nine times. This chain connects TRBV20-1 to TRBJ1-1; D call uncertain. The CDR3 length is 14 residues. Germline loops: CDR1 DFQATT, CDR2 SNEGSKA (reference sequence). Trimming removed 2 bases from V and 2 bases from J, with 12 bases in between. CDR3 DNA: TGCAGTGCTAGATTCGGGATTACCAACACTGAAGCTTTCTTT. This translates into CSARFGITNTEAFF.

This clonotype was detected many times. This chain joins TRBV6-5 and TRBJ2-7; 8 bases map to TRBD2. CDR1 and CDR2 from the germline V gene are MNHEY and SVGAGI. The CDR3 length is 17 residues. V lost 2 bases, J lost 1 base, and 10 bases stayed unmatched. CDR3 region: CASSYESASGRSYEQYF. CDR3 DNA sequence: TGTGCCAGCAGTTACGAATCGGCTAGCGGGCGGTCCTACGAGCAGTACTTC.

This rearrangement joins TRBV23-1 to TRBJ2-7; 7 positions agree with TRBD1. TRBV23-1 qualifies as an ORF whose function is uncertain. The J segment lost 6 bases and the V segment lost 6 bases, leaving 5 bases of the junction unmatched. The CDR3 is 12 residues long. The CDR3 loop reads CASSKGAVEQYF. The CDR3 DNA is TGCGCCAGCAGCAAGGGGGCGGTCGAGCAGTACTTC.

The genes are TRBV20-1 and TRBJ2-2; TRBD2 might be the D (6 bases). CDR1 is DFQATT and CDR2 is SNEGSKA in the germline V gene (reference sequence). The V end was cut by 5 bases, the J end by 0 bases, with 13 bases between. The CDR3 has 15 amino acids. For the CDR3, the DNA is TGCAGTGCTCCCGTTAGGGAGGCGAACACCGGGGAGCTGTTTTTT. Its translation: CSAPVREANTGELFF.

The V and J genes are TRBV7-9 and TRBJ2-3; no clear D gene. This CDR3 is 14 amino acids long. Germline values: CDR1 SEHNR, CDR2 FQNEAQ (reference sequence). Between the trimmed V and J ends, which lost 5 bases and 6 bases, there was a span of 15 bases. The CDR3 nucleotides read TGTGCCAGCAGCGGACGAACTTACGGGGATACGCAGTATTTT. Encoded protein: CASSGRTYGDTQYF.

This clonotype turned up a few times. The chain joins TRBV7-2 to TRBJ2-1, with 10 bases that match TRBD2. V lost 5 bases and J lost 8; bases outside the gene matches: 6. Germline V gene sequence: CDR1 SGHTA, CDR2 FQGNSA. The CDR3 runs 14 residues. The CDR3 nucleotides are TGTGCCAGCAGCGGGGGACTAGCGTCTTATGAGCAGTTCTTC. It encodes CASSGGLASYEQFF.

The chain is built from TRBV20-1 and TRBJ1-2; a weak D match, TRBD1 (6 bases). The germline V gene has CDR1 DFQATT and CDR2 SNEGSKA (reference sequence). The CDR3 spans 14 residues. Trimming pared 6 bases from V and 2 bases from J, leaving 16 bases between. DNA of the CDR3: TGCAGTGCCCATCAACGACAGGCGAACTATGGCTACACCTTC. Translation gives CSAHQRQANYGYTF.

The chain has TRBV12-3 or TRBV12-4 and TRBJ2-5; no reliable D call. The CDR3 has 13 residues. Deletions cut 2 bases from V and 3 bases from J, with 7 bases between. The CDR3 coding sequence is TGTGCCAGCAGTTTAAACACCAAAGAGACCCAGTACTTC. As protein: CASSLNTKETQYF.

This clonotype was seen more than once but under ten times. The chain couples TRBV20-1 to TRBJ1-5; tentatively, D is TRBD1 (6 bases). The germline CDR1 and CDR2 sequences are DFQATT and SNEGSKA (reference sequence). V gave up 5 bases and J gave up 0 bases, with 14 bases separating them. The CDR3 has 15 amino acids. The CDR3 region has the DNA TGCAGTGCTGTACTGACAGGACCTAGCAATCAGCCCCAGCATTTT. Translated, it gives CSAVLTGPSNQPQHF.

This clonotype showed up many times. The CDR3 nucleotides are TGCGCCAGCAGCGGCCGAGGGGGTAGCACAGATACGCAGTATTTT. Its translation: CASSGRGGSTDTQYF. The chain links TRBV4-3 to TRBJ2-3; possibly TRBD1 for D (6 bases). Germline CDR1 reads LGHNA; CDR2 reads YSLEER. V was clipped by 5 bases and J by 0 bases, with 12 bases between them. The CDR3 length is 15 residues.

This clonotype was observed at least ten times. The chain uses TRBV12-3 or TRBV12-4 and TRBJ2-7, with D uncertain. The CDR3 has 13 amino acids. V lost 6 bases, J lost 2 bases, and 11 bases lay in between. The CDR3 reads CASRQTATYEQYF. CDR3 bases: TGTGCCAGCAGACAAACAGCCACCTACGAGCAGTACTTC.

This clonotype was seen more than once but under ten times. The V and J genes are TRBV3-1 and TRBJ2-3; D not certain. CDR3 length equals 13 residues. CDR1 and CDR2 (germline): LGHDT, YNNKEL (reference sequence). The V end was cut by 8 bases, the J end by 2 bases, with 11 bases between. CDR3 protein: CASGVSLTDTQYF. The CDR3 coding sequence is TGTGCCAGCGGCGTCAGTCTCACAGATACGCAGTATTTT.

This clonotype was counted between two and nine times. The chain employs TRBV4-3 and TRBJ2-3, with no clear D. This CDR3 is 15 amino acids long. V gave up 0 bases and J gave up 5 bases, with 12 bases separating them. Germline assignment: CDR1 LGHNA and CDR2 YSLEER. CDR3 nucleotide sequence: TGCGCCAGCAGCCAAGATCCCTACCTCGGAGATACGCAGTATTTT. Translating gives CASSQDPYLGDTQYF.

This clonotype was seen more than once but under ten times. V usage is TRBV20-1 and J usage is TRBJ1-4; TRBD1 aligns across 8 bases. Trimming took 5 bases from V and 11 from J; bases not matched to a gene: 10. CDR3 length: 13 residues. Germline values: CDR1 DFQATT, CDR2 SNEGSKA (reference sequence). The CDR3 is CSALRTGNRKLFF. DNA for the CDR3: TGCAGTGCTCTCCGGACAGGGAACCGGAAACTGTTTTTT.

This clonotype has a handful of counts. This chain links TRBV7-2 with TRBJ1-2; D remains unclear. The germline V and J ends were trimmed by 6 bases and 0 bases, with 17 bases remaining between them. The CDR3 sequence is 16 residues long. Germline V CDR1 and CDR2: SGHTA, FQGNSA. CDR3 bases: TGTGCCAGCAGAACCCCAAAGAAGACCACTAACTATGGCTACACCTTC. Residues: CASRTPKKTTNYGYTF.